The rows below give T cell receptor beta chains drawn from one sample of a study of blood T cell repertoires in COVID-19. TCRdb's table, derived via immunoSEQ multiplex PCR, lists solely in-frame clones and lacks some. The table has some 200,000 clones, 88% seen once. The sample was peripheral blood. The receptors shown here come from a man aged 50-60 years with COVID-19, enrolled during active disease. Each CDR3 is given with its conserved first and last residue. Fields, in order: D gene, clone size, V gene, J gene, CDR3 protein, CDR3 DNA. A D gene is named only where the DNA matches it firmly. The size entry is marked missing in some rows and otherwise reads once, few, many or a size class.

>TRBD2|-|TRBV5-4|TRBJ2-1
CASSRTSGTSSYNEQFF
TGTGCCAGCAGCCGGACTAGCGGGACGAGCTCCTACAATGAGCAGTTCTTC
>-|-|TRBV1|TRBJ2-2
CTSSQDSSGGPGGTGELFF
TGCACCAGCAGCCAAGATTCTAGCGGGGGGCCGGGCGGGACCGGGGAGCTGTTTTTT
>TRBD2|once|TRBV2|TRBJ2-3
CASSALSGTSSTDTQYF
TGTGCCAGCAGCGCTCTTAGCGGGACCTCCAGCACAGATACGCAGTATTTT
>-|-|TRBV6-6|TRBJ2-6
CASSWPHTF
TGTGCCAGCAGTTGGCCTCATACTTTC
>-|-|TRBV5-1|TRBJ2-2
CASSLSGANTGELFF
TGCGCCAGCAGCTTGTCAGGGGCGAACACCGGGGAGCTGTTTTTT
>TRBD2|-|TRBV27|TRBJ2-2
CASRRGFGELFF
TGTGCCAGCAGGCGGGGGTTCGGGGAGCTGTTTTTT
>-|many|TRBV4-2|TRBJ1-3
CASSQTRVAGNTIYF
TGTGCCAGCAGCCAAACCAGGGTAGCTGGAAACACCATATATTTT
>-|-|TRBV4-2|TRBJ1-6
CASSQETLPGTSNSPLHF
TGTGCCAGCAGCCAAGAAACCCTCCCCGGGACAAGTAATTCACCCCTCCACTTT
>-|once|TRBV2|TRBJ2-1
CASSADRNNEQFF
TGTGCCAGCAGCGCGGACAGAAACAATGAGCAGTTCTTC
>-|-|TRBV7-2|TRBJ1-2
CASSLDSVNYGYTF
TGTGCCAGCAGCTTAGATTCTGTTAACTATGGCTACACCTTC